This T cell receptor beta chain was identified in a study of blood T cells in healthy people across ages. The second PCR ran about 6 to 11 cycles with a sample-barcoded 5' primer and J-beta primers. A template-switch adaptor with 12 random nucleotides tagged each cDNA molecule. TCRdb recomputed calls from the 5' RACE reads with MiXCR, one row per CDR3 protein. The table records fewer than 800,000 distinct CDR3 sequences, approximately 50% of them present only once. This clonotype was observed a handful of times. Germline CDR1 is MNHNS and CDR2 is SASEGT. V shed 5 bases, J shed 7 bases, and the junction held 12 bases outside the gene matches. The CDR3 totals 15 residues.

The clonotype was recovered from an older woman in good health. The V and J genes are TRBV6-1 and TRBJ2-3; TRBD1 aligns across 7 bases. The source material was blood. CDR3 protein: CASSPRDSAPNTQYF. CDR3 bases: TGTGCCAGCAGTCCCCGGGACAGTGCCCCGAATACGCAGTATTTT.